The 16 T cell receptor beta chains given below trace back to one sample, sequenced in a study of CD8+CD57+ T cells in acquired aplastic anemia. Patients picked for sequencing had shown CD8+CD57+ cell expansion detected by flow cytometry. It was genomic DNA that served as the template for profiling TCR beta VDJ and CDR3. MiXCR, applied by TCRdb to the reads, yields one record per CDR3 protein. The repertoire includes about 200,000 distinct CDR3 sequences, 65% of them detected once, and around 58% sits in the top ten. Sequencing input: sorted CD4+, CD8+, or CD8+CD57+ T cells (not recorded which) from PBMCs. These receptors all come from a human donor with aplastic anemia.

This chain joins TRBV7-2 and TRBJ2-7; 9 bases align to TRBD2. J gave up 4 bases and V 1 base, and 2 bases lay outside the gene matches. In germline, CDR1 is SGHTA, CDR2 FQGNSA. This CDR3 spans 14 amino acids. The DNA for the CDR3 is TGTGCCAGCAGCTTAGTTCTAGCGGGATACGAGCAGTACTTC. Protein sequence: CASSLVLAGYEQYF.

The CDR3 DNA is TGTGCCAGCAGCTCCCGTAACACTGAAGCTTTCTTT. Its translation is CASSSRNTEAFF. The chain employs TRBV5-4 and TRBJ1-1, with D hard to call. The CDR3 has 12 amino acids. Trimming shortened V by 3 bases and J by 2 bases, and 5 bases separated the two germline ends. From germline, CDR1 is SGHNT and CDR2 YYREEE (reference sequence).

CDR3 loop: CASSIRRAPYEQYF. The CDR3 DNA is TGTGCCAGTAGTATAAGGAGGGCCCCCTACGAGCAGTACTTC. The genes are TRBV19 and TRBJ2-7, with TRBD2 as a possible D gene (6 bases). CDR3 size: 14 residues. Germline V gene data show CDR1 as LNHDA and CDR2 as SQIVND (reference sequence). V lost 2 bases and J lost 2, with 10 bases in between.

As DNA, the CDR3 is TGTGCCACCAGCAGAGTGGCTAGCGGGACTCCCACAGATACGCAGTATTTT. Translated: CATSRVASGTPTDTQYF. The V and J genes are TRBV15 and TRBJ2-3; 9 positions match TRBD2. This CDR3 has 17 residues. V lost 1 base and J lost 2; bases outside the gene matches: 7. Germline assignment: CDR1 LNHNV and CDR2 YYDKDF (reference sequence).

The gene calls are TRBV5-1 and TRBJ1-1; D call uncertain. CDR3 length: 13 residues. Germline assignment: CDR1 SGHRS and CDR2 YFSETQ. V was pared by 4 bases and J by 4 bases, with 11 bases between. The CDR3 coding sequence is TGCGCCAGCAGCACGACATCGTCCACTGAAGCTTTCTTT. Translation: CASSTTSSTEAFF.

The chain recombines TRBV9 with TRBJ1-2, with D unclear. Germline-derived CDR1 and CDR2 are SGDLS and YYNGEE. Trimming cost V 0 bases and J 3 bases, with 15 bases left between them. The CDR3 length is 16 residues. CDR3 in DNA: TGTGCCAGCAGCGTAGCTACTGGGATGGAGGACTATGGCTACACCTTC. This translates into CASSVATGMEDYGYTF. Supplemented by reference TRBV9 and TRBJ1-2, the full variable domain reads DSGVTQTPKHLITATGQRVTLRCSPRSGDLSVYWYQQSLDQGLQFLIQYYNGEERAKGNILERFSAQQFPDLHSELNLSSLELGDSALYFCASSVATGMEDYGYTFGSGTRLTVV.

The rearrangement uses TRBV7-9 and TRBJ2-1; 8 nucleotides match TRBD2. CDR1 is SEHNR and CDR2 is FQNEAQ in the germline V gene (reference sequence). The CDR3 is made up of 14 amino acids. V lost 5 bases to trimming and J lost 5 bases; unmatched junction nucleotides: 5. Written as DNA, the CDR3 is TGTGCCAGCAGCCTAACTAGCGGCCACAATGAGCAGTTCTTC. Amino acid sequence: CASSLTSGHNEQFF.

The DNA of the CDR3 is TGTGCCACCAGCAGCTCCAGCTCCGGACAGGGCCTCTCCTACAATGAGCAGTTCTTC. It translates to CATSSSSSGQGLSYNEQFF. V is TRBV15 and J is TRBJ2-1; the match to TRBD1 covers 8 bases. Germline V gene sequence: CDR1 LNHNV, CDR2 YYDKDF (reference sequence). The CDR3 loop spans 19 amino acids. After removal of 3 bases from V and 0 bases from J, the junction contained 13 bases not matched to a gene.

The chain carries TRBV15 and TRBJ1-5, with TRBD1 matching over 8 bases. The junction had 2 bases not matched to a gene; V was cut back by 3 bases and J by 4 bases. The CDR3 is 14 residues long. CDR1 LNHNV and CDR2 YYDKDF come from the germline V gene (reference sequence). The CDR3 loop is CATSRDRVNQPQHF. CDR3 nucleotides: TGTGCCACCAGCAGGGACAGGGTAAATCAGCCCCAGCATTTT.

This clonotype has at least ten counts. The chain is built from TRBV5-1 and TRBJ2-7; no definite D call. There are 13 residues in the CDR3. CDR1 and CDR2 (germline): SGHRS, YFSETQ. V was trimmed by 1 base and J by 3 bases, leaving 8 bases between them. CDR3 sequence (DNA): TGCGCCAGCAGCTTGCCCGAAGGCTACGAGCAGTACTTC. This translates into CASSLPEGYEQYF. The variable domain in full, completed from reference TRBV5-1 and TRBJ2-7, reads KAGVTQTPRYLIKTRGQQVTLSCSPISGHRSVSWYQQTPGQGLQFLFEYFSETQRNKGNFPGRFSGRQFSNSRSEMNVSTLELGDSALYLCASSLPEGYEQYFGPGTRLTVT.

This clonotype has only one observation. The chain is built from TRBV12-3 or TRBV12-4 and TRBJ1-2; D perhaps matches TRBD1 (6 bases). V was pared by 2 bases and J by 4 bases, with 11 bases between. This CDR3 has 14 residues. CDR3 coding DNA: TGTGCCAGCAGTTTAAGCCAGGGGACCTATGGCTACACCTTC. This gives the protein CASSLSQGTYGYTF.

Comments on this clonotype: Lacking the conserved final phenylalanine or tryptophan, this CDR3 likely reflects a read error. The chain employs TRBV2 and TRBJ1-3, with D maybe TRBD1 (5 bases). CDR3 length: 15 residues. Germline CDR1 is SNHLY and CDR2 is FYNNEI. V was trimmed by 4 bases and J by 3 bases, leaving 13 bases between them. The DNA for the CDR3 is TGTGCCAGCAGTGGCCCGACCAGGGTTGGAAACACCATATATCTT. It translates to CASSGPTRVGNTIYL.

Worth noting for this clonotype: A much more abundant neighbour one base away suggests this may be a read error. The gene calls are TRBV24-1 and TRBJ2-7, with D perhaps matching TRBD1 or TRBD2 (7 bases each). Germline V gene lookup returns CDR1 KGHDR and CDR2 SFDVKD. The CDR3 runs 14 residues. In nucleotides, the CDR3 is TGTGCCAGCAGTTTATTCGCAGGGGGGGACGAGCAGTACTTC. This sequence encodes CASSLFAGGDEQYF.

This CDR3 is CASSFLLTNTPGTLHF. CDR3 nucleotides: TGTGCCAGCAGTTTCCTCCTCACTAACACGCCTGGGACCCTCCACTTT. The chain joins TRBV27 to TRBJ1-6; the D is unclear. V lost 3 bases, J lost 14 bases, and 23 bases lay in between. This CDR3 region has 16 residues. Germline V CDR1 and CDR2: MNHEY, SMNVEV (reference sequence).

In regard to this clonotype: Sequence at one end of the junction differs from germline and may be a read error. The chain combines TRBV5-1 with TRBJ2-5; the D call may be TRBD1 or TRBD2 (5 bases each). The CDR3 is 14 amino acids. CDR1 and CDR2 from the germline V gene are SGHRS and YFSETQ. CDR3 protein: CASSLAQEGETQHF. In nucleotides, the CDR3 is TGCGCCAGCAGCTTGGCCCAGGAAGGGGAGACCCAGCACTTC.

The chain recombines TRBV29-1 with TRBJ1-2, with D perhaps matching TRBD1 (5 bases). This CDR3 contains 11 residues. From germline, CDR1 is SQVTM and CDR2 ANQGSEA. V was trimmed by 0 bases and J by 6 bases, leaving 5 bases between them. The CDR3 DNA sequence: TGCAGCGTTGAAGACAGGGATGGCTACACCTTC. This translates into CSVEDRDGYTF.